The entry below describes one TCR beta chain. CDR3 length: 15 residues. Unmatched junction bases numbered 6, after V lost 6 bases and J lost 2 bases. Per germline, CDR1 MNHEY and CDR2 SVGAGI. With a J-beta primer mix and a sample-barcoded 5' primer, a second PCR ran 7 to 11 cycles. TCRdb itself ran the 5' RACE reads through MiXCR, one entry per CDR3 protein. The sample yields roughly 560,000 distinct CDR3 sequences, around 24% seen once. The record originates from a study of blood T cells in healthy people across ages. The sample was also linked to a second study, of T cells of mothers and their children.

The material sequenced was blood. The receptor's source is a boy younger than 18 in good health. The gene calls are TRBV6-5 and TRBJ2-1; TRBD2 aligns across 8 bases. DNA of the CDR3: TGTGCCAGCAGCTCCGGGACTAGTACCTACAATGAGCAGTTCTTC. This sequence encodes CASSSGTSTYNEQFF.